This TCR beta chain was identified during a study of blood T cell repertoires in COVID-19. Overall study: Italy, Spain and the United States were the sources of the convalescent and acute COVID-19 samples.

From germline, CDR1 is MDHEN and CDR2 SYDVKM. With 1 base removed from V and 4 bases from J, the gap between germline ends came to 16 bases. The CDR3 totals 16 residues. In the original analysis: Quantification of nucleated cells was approximated via reference gene primer amplification. Measured with immunoSEQ multiplex PCR; TCRdb has only the in-frame clones, and not every one. The V and J calls and clone size come from that table; D and trimming were worked out from the DNA. Here the sample spans under 300,000 clones, 70% to 90% being singletons. Source material: peripheral blood. The source of this sequence is a woman in her sixties or seventies with acute or convalescent COVID-19. This rearrangement joins TRBV28 to TRBJ1-2, with D tentatively TRBD1 (6 bases). The CDR3 region has the DNA TGTGCCAGCAGTTTATCGACAGGAGACGGGCTCTATGGCTACACCTTC. Amino acid sequence: CASSLSTGDGLYGYTF.